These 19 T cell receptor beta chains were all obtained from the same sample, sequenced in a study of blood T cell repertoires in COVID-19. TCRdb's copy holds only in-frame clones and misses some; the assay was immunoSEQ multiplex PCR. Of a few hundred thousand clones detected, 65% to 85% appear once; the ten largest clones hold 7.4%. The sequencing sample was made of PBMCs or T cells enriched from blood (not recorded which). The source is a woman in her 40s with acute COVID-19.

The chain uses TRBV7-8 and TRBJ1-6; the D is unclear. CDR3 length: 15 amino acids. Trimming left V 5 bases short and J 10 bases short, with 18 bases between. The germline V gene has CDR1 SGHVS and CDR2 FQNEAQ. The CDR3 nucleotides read TGTGCCAGCAGCCCGGCGGGAGGGATTAGATCACCCCTCCACTTT. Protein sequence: CASSPAGGIRSPLHF.

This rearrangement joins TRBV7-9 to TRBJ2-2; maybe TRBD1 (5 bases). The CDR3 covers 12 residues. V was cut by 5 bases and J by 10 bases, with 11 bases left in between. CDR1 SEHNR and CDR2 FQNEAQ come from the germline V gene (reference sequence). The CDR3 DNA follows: TGTGCCAGCAGCATAGACAGAGAGGAGCTGTTTTTT. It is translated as CASSIDREELFF.

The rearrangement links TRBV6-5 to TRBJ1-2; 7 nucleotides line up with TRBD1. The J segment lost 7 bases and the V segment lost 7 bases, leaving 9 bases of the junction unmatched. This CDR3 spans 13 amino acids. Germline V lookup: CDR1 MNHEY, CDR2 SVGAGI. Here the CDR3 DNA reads TGTGCCAGCAAACGGCTCAACAGGGGTGGCTACACCTTC. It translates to CASKRLNRGGYTF.

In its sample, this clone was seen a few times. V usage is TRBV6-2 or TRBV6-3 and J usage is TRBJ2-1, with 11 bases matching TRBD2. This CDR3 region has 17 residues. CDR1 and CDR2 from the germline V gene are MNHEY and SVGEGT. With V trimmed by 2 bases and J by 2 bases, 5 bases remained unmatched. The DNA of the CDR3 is TGTGCCAGCAGTTACCCCACTAGCGGGGGCCCCTACAATGAGCAGTTCTTC. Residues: CASSYPTSGGPYNEQFF.

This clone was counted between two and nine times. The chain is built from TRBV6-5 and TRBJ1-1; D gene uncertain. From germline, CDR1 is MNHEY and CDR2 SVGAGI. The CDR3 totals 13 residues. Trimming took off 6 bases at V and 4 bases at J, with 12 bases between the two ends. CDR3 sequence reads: CASRERAFTEAFF. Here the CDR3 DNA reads TGTGCCAGCAGGGAGCGGGCTTTCACTGAAGCTTTCTTT.

DNA for the CDR3: TGTGCCAGTAGCTTAACTAGCGGGGGGCTTTCCAATGAGCAGTTCTTC. This encodes CASSLTSGGLSNEQFF. The gene calls are TRBV19 and TRBJ2-1; 12 positions match TRBD2. The V gene end was trimmed by 6 bases and the J gene end by 6 bases; junction bases not matched to a gene: 9. The CDR3 spans 16 residues. Germline lookup yields CDR1 LNHDA and CDR2 SQIVND (reference sequence).

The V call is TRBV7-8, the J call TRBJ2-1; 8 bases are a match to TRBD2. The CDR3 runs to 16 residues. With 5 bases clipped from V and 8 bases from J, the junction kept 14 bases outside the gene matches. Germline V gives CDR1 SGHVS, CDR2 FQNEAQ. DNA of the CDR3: TGTGCCAGCAGCGATGCTTTAAGCGGGAGAGACTATGAGCAGTTCTTC. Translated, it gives CASSDALSGRDYEQFF.

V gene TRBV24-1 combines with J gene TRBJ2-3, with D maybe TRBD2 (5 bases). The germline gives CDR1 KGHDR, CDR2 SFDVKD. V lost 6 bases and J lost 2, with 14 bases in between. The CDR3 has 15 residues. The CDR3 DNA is TGTGCCACCAGTCTATCGGACTCGATCACAGATACGCAGTATTTT. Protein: CATSLSDSITDTQYF.

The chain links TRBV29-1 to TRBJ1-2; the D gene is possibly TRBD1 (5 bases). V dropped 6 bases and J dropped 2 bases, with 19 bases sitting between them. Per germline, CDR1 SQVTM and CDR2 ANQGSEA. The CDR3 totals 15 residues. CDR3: CSVVKDRQGNYGYTF. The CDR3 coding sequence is TGCAGCGTCGTCAAGGATAGGCAGGGCAACTATGGCTACACCTTC.

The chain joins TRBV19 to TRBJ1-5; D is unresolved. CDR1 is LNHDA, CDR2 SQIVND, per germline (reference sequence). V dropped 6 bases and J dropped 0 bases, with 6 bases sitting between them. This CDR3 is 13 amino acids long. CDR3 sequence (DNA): TGTGCCAGTAGGTCTTATAGCAATCAGCCCCAGCATTTT. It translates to CASRSYSNQPQHF.

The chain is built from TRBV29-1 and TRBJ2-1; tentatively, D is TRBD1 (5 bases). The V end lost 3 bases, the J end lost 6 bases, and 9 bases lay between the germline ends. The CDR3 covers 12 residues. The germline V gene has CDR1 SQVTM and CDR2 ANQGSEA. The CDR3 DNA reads TGCAGCGTTGAGTCCCAGGGCAATGAGCAGTTCTTC. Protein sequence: CSVESQGNEQFF.

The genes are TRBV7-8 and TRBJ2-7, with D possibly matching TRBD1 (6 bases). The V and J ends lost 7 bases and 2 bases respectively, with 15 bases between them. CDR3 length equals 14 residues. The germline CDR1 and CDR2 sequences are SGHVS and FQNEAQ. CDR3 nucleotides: TGTGCCAGCACCAATCAGGGGAGTACCTACGAGCAGTACTTC. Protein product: CASTNQGSTYEQYF.

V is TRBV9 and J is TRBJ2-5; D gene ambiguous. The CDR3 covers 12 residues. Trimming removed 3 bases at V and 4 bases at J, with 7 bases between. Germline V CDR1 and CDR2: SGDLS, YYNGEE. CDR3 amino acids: CASSGEIETQYF. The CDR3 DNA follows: TGTGCCAGCAGCGGAGAGATAGAGACCCAGTACTTC.

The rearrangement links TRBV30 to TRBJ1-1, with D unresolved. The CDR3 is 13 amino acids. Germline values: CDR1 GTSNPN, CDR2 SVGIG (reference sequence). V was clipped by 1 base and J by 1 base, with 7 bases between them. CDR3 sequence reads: CAWSGRENTEAFF. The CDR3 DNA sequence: TGTGCCTGGAGTGGGCGGGAGAACACTGAAGCTTTCTTT.

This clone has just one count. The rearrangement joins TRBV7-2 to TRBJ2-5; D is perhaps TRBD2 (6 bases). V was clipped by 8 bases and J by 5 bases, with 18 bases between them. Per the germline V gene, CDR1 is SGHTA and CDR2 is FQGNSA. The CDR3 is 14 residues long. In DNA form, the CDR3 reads TGTGCCAGCGTGAATAGCGGAGAAGGGGAGACCCAGTACTTC. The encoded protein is CASVNSGEGETQYF.

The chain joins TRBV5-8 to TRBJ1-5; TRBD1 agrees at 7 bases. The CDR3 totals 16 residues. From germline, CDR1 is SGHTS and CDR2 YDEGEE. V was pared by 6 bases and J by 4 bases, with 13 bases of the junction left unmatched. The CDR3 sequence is CASIPLDRDFNQPQHF. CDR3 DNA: TGTGCCAGCATTCCCCTCGACAGGGATTTTAATCAGCCCCAGCATTTT.

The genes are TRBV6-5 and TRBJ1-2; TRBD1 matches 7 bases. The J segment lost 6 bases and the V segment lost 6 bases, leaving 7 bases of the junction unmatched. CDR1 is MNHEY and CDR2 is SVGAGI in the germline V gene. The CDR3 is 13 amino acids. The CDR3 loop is CASSLTGNHGYTF. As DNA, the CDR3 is TGTGCCAGCAGCCTGACAGGGAACCATGGCTACACCTTC.

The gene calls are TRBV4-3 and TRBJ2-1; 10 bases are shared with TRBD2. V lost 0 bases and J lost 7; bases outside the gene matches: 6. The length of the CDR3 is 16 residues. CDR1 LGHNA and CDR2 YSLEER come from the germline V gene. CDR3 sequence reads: CASSQESGRASNEQFF. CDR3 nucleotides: TGCGCCAGCAGCCAAGAAAGCGGGAGGGCCTCAAATGAGCAGTTCTTC.

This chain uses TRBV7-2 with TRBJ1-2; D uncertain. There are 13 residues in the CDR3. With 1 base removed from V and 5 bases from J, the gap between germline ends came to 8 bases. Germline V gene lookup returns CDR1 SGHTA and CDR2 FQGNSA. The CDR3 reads CASSLGPGYGYTF. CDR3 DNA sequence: TGTGCCAGCAGCTTAGGACCGGGGTATGGCTACACCTTC.